Included here is one T cell receptor beta chain sequence, with context. Its antigen is still unknown. V lost 6 bases and J lost 2, with 10 bases in between. The CDR3 length is 13 residues. In germline, CDR1 is MNHNS, CDR2 SASEGT. These data belong to a study of early stage breast cancer tumors. At the level of the study: Most invasive tumors, about 70% of the 16, were ER+/PR+/HER2-.

Sequenced by immunoSEQ multiplex PCR; TCRdb stores in-frame clones only, minus some. The table has more than 55,000 clones, around 80% seen once; the top ten hold about 4.5%. Findings of the study overall: Compared with adjacent normal breast tissue, tumors showed roughly 2.4-fold greater T cell density and higher clonality. Most shared enriched TCRB sequences were commonly generated ones.

The chain recombines TRBV6-1 with TRBJ2-5, with D uncertain. The specimen sequenced was blood. The receptor's source is a middle-aged person with breast cancer. The CDR3, as DNA: TGTGCCAGCAGAGACCAGGTTCAAGAGACCCAGTACTTC. Its translation: CASRDQVQETQYF.